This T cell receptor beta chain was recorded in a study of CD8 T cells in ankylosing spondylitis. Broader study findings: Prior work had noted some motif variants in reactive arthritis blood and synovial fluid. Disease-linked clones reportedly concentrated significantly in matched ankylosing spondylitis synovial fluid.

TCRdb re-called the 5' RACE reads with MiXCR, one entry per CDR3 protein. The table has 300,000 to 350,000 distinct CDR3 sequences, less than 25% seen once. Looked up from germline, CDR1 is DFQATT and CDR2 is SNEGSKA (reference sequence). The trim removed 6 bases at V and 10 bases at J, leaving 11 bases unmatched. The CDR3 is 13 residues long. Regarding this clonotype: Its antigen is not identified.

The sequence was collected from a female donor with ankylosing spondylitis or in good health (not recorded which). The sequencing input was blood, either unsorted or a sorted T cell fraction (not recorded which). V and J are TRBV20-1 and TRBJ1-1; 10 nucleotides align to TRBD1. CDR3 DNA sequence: TGCAGTGCCCCGGGACAGGGGACCCGCAGAGCTTTCTTT. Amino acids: CSAPGQGTRRAFF.